This TCR beta chain was captured by sequencing in a study of shared clonotypes between healthy human individuals (dated by TCRdb to the early 2020s). In terms of the full investigation: The cohort included three men and a couple of women between 18 and 49 years of age. Per donor, three plates each were used for CD4 naive and CD4 memory, two for CD8 naive, and one for CD8 memory. To estimate repertoire size and how much clonotypes are shared between individuals, the study performed deep sequencing of blood TCR repertoires from about 5 healthy adults. To increase sequencing depth and limit assay-specific biases, different laboratories used diverse techniques to prepare libraries and sequence TCR repertoires. Each donor's leukapheresis produced roughly between roughly 0.9 and 8.9 billion PBMCs. Study-wide conclusions, independent of this receptor: Pairwise subsampling led to the expectation that sequencing depth would affect the degree of clonotype sharing among donors. Estimated clonotype richness was generally larger for naive than for memory subsets. Because the study included only a small number of donors, the genetic and exposure-history diversity represented was limited. Sampling was restricted to blood, and TCR repertoires in tissue are likely to differ from TCR repertoires in blood. Incomplete sequencing was indicated by rarefaction of sorted-subset datasets, despite the large sequencing depth. Across four donors, roughly 5% of naive CD4, roughly 3.4% of naive CD8, under 2.5% of memory CD4, and over 0.35% of memory CD8 clonotypes were shared. Clonotypes shared by all four sorted-subset donors showed higher generation probabilities than non-shared clonotypes.

Donors were healthy HIV-negative adults with no recently reported acute infections or vaccinations. Every donor was a Caucasian adult residing in Nashville, Tennessee, USA. Magnetic negative selection was used to enrich CD4+ T cells, after which naive cells were positively selected on CD45RA and the negative fraction became the memory subset. Blood was collected by leukapheresis, and PBMCs were isolated by Ficoll-Histopaque density gradient centrifugation and then cryopreserved in liquid nitrogen vapor phase. Analytical flow cytometry was used to check the purity and quantity of every magnetically sorted T cell population. From each sorted fraction, genomic DNA was isolated and quantified by UV absorbance on a Nanodrop 2000c. CDR1 and CDR2 were assigned from the germline V gene as SNHLY and FYNNEI. V is pruned by 6 bases and J by 9 bases, leaving 7 bases of the junction without a gene match. The CDR3 runs 12 amino acids, cysteine and phenylalanine included. CDR3 DNA only is kept here, 36 bases in frame from base 1.

Using the deep immunoSEQ assay, TCR CDR3 regions were amplified from genomic DNA by multiplex PCR. Extracted genomic DNA from each cell subset was spread evenly across all wells of several immunoSEQ 96-well plates, with each plate serving as a replicate. For sorted subsets, approximately 210 ng genomic DNA, equal to 30,000 to 35,000 T cell genomes, was loaded into each replicate PCR. Purified libraries were measured with a Qubit 3.0 fluorometer, size-checked on a Bioanalyzer 2100, and measured again with the KAPA Library Quantification kit. Each immunoSEQ 96-well plate was sequenced on its own single-read 150-cycle Illumina NextSeq 550 flow cell. From the authors' description of their analysis: Because the immunoSEQ output included only junctional sequences and no quality scores, the filtering could not be the same as the filtering used for full-length reads. To assign V/J genes and CDR3, sequences were annotated against IMGT germline references using PyIR, a Python wrapper for IgBLAST v1.9. Reads were removed for weak V/J assignments (E-value above 1e-6), missing CDR3, stop codons, out-of-frame junctions, or ambiguous translated residues. A V3J clonotype was defined by an identical inferred V gene, J gene, and CDR3 amino acid sequence. The percentage overlap between two repertoires was calculated by dividing the number of shared unique clonotypes by the size of the smaller repertoire. Three approaches were used to assess repertoire richness: RTK rarefaction, the Chao1 estimator, and Recon v2.1 estimates of unobserved clonotypes. For all TCRbeta clonotypes obtained by the gDNA method from a handful of donors, generation probabilities were computed with OLGA. This is the immuneACCESS table as TCRdb keeps it, with only in-frame sequences that have V and J called. A part of the clones is gone; compared with another copy, unresolved V genes explain less than half, and the rest is unexplained. That table furnishes V, J and clone size, whereas the DNA furnished D and trimming. This sample lists 980,000 or so clones; about three quarters were detected once. The ten largest make up about 1.5% of the sample.

Comment on this clone: Its antigen is still unknown. No base qualities exist here, and no much larger clone lies one base off it.

The receptor was derived from a man aged 18 to 29 in good health. Input material: memory CD4+ T cells sorted from blood. Taken with the paper, the label for cell subset or site translates to: CD45RA-negative fraction. The sequence links TRBV2 to TRBJ1-1; TRBD1 lines up with 7 middle nucleotides. The DNA sequence is as follows: TGTGCCAGCAGCGAGGGACAGCAAAAAGCTTTCTTT. This yields the protein CASSEGQQKAFF.